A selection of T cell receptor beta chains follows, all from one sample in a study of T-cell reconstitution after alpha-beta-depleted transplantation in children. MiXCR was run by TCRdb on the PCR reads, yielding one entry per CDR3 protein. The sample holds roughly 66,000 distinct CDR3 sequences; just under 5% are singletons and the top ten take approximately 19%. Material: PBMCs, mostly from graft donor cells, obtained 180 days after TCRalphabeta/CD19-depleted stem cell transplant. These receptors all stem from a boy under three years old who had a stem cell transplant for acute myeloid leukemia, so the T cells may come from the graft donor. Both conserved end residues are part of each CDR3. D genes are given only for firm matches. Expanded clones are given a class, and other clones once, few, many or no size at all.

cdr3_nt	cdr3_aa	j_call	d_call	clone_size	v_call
TGTGCCAGCAGCGTGTCTTACTCTAGCGTCGAGACCCAGTACTTC	CASSVSYSSVETQYF	TRBJ2-5	NA	many	TRBV12-3/TRBV12-4
TGTGCCAGCAGCTTGTTCGGGACAGGGGGATATGGCTACACCTTC	CASSLFGTGGYGYTF	TRBJ1-2	TRBD1	many	TRBV7-9
TGCAGTGCTAGAGTAGGGCAGAGCACAGATACGCAGTATTTT	CSARVGQSTDTQYF	TRBJ2-3	NA	many	TRBV20-1
TGTGCCAGCAGCTCGCCGGGACTAGCGTACAATGAGCAGTTCTTC	CASSSPGLAYNEQFF	TRBJ2-1	TRBD2	many	TRBV12-3/TRBV12-4
TGCGCCAGCAGCTTGACCCTAGCCCCCGGCAATGAGCAGTTCTTC	CASSLTLAPGNEQFF	TRBJ2-1	NA	many	TRBV5-1
TGCGCCAGCAGCTTGTTCGAAGAGACCCAGTACTTC	CASSLFEETQYF	TRBJ2-5	NA	many	TRBV5-1
TGTGCCAGCAGTTCGGATGGGACTAGCGGGGCAACGTACAATGAGCAGTTCTTC	CASSSDGTSGATYNEQFF	TRBJ2-1	TRBD2	many	TRBV27
TGCAGCGTCAGGGGGCTTATGAACACTGAAGCTTTCTTT	CSVRGLMNTEAFF	TRBJ1-1	TRBD1	many	TRBV29-1
TGTGCCAGCAGCACACAGGTGCGGAATGAAAAACTGTTTTTT	CASSTQVRNEKLFF	TRBJ1-4	NA	many	TRBV7-8
TGCAGCGCCGGGGGCTTCGGGACAGACTACAATGAGCAGTTCTTC	CSAGGFGTDYNEQFF	TRBJ2-1	NA	many	TRBV29-1
TGTGCCAGCAGCTACTCCGGGACAGGGGACCTCGGGACCCAGTACTTC	CASSYSGTGDLGTQYF	TRBJ2-5	TRBD1	many	TRBV28
TGTGCCAGCGGCGGACAGTCCTACGAGCAGTACTTC	CASGGQSYEQYF	TRBJ2-7	NA	many	TRBV2
TGTGCCAGCTCACCTCGAATGGGAAAAGGCCCGGGGAATACAGATACGCAGTATTTT	CASSPRMGKGPGNTDTQYF	TRBJ2-3	NA	many	TRBV18
TGCGCCAGCAGCTTGGTACCTAGCAATAATCCTAACTATGGCTACACCTTC	CASSLVPSNNPNYGYTF	TRBJ1-2	NA	many	TRBV5-1
TGTGCCACCAGCGGGACAGGGGGACTCTACGAGCAGTACTTC	CATSGTGGLYEQYF	TRBJ2-7	TRBD1	many	TRBV24-1
TGTGCCACCAGCAGAGATAACGGGTCACCCCTCCACTTT	CATSRDNGSPLHF	TRBJ1-6	NA	many	TRBV15
TGTGCCAGCAGTTACGCGGGGTCCTACAATGAGCAGTTCTTC	CASSYAGSYNEQFF	TRBJ2-1	NA	many	TRBV6-5
TGTGCCACCACCCAACGTCTACGCGGTAGGATGACAGGGGACTATGGCTACACCTTC	CATTQRLRGRMTGDYGYTF	TRBJ1-2	TRBD1	once	TRBV3-1
TGTGCCAGCAGCGTATGGGCCAGCGGCTCCTACGAGCAGTACTTC	CASSVWASGSYEQYF	TRBJ2-7	NA	many	TRBV9
TGTGCCAGCAGTTACTCGGGGGCTAGCGGGTCTTACTTC	CASSYSGASGSYF	TRBJ2-7	TRBD2	many	TRBV6-5
TGTGCCAGCATGGATCCCTCTGGGGAGCAGTTCTTC	CASMDPSGEQFF	TRBJ2-1	NA	many	TRBV12-3/TRBV12-4
TGTGCCAGCAGCTTAAATCTCGGATGGCAGATGGGCAATGAGCAGTTCTTC	CASSLNLGWQMGNEQFF	TRBJ2-1	NA	many	TRBV7-9
TGCGCCAGCAGCTCGGGAATTAAAAACACTGAAGCTTTCTTT	CASSSGIKNTEAFF	TRBJ1-1	NA	many	TRBV5-1
TGTGCCAGCAGCCAAGCAGGGGAAAGGCAAGAGACCCAGTACTTC	CASSQAGERQETQYF	TRBJ2-5	NA	many	TRBV7-8
TGTGCCAGCAGCTTAACGGCAGGGGCCACAGATACGCAGTATTTT	CASSLTAGATDTQYF	TRBJ2-3	NA	many	TRBV7-3
TGTGCCAGCAGTTCCTCGGGGGGGCCCACCGGGGAGCTGTTTTTT	CASSSSGGPTGELFF	TRBJ2-2	TRBD2	many	TRBV12-3/TRBV12-4
TGTGCCAGCGCGGACAGTACTACCTTCGAGCAGTACTTC	CASADSTTFEQYF	TRBJ2-7	NA	many	TRBV6-5
TGCGCCAGCAGCTTGGACTCGGGGAATCAGCCCCAGCATTTT	CASSLDSGNQPQHF	TRBJ1-5	NA	many	TRBV5-1
TGTGCCAGCAGTCGGACAGGACGAAACTATGGCTACACCTTC	CASSRTGRNYGYTF	TRBJ1-2	TRBD1	many	TRBV6-1
TGTGCCAGCTCACCCCAACAGGGAGCGAACACCGGGGAGCTGTTTTTT	CASSPQQGANTGELFF	TRBJ2-2	NA	many	TRBV18
TGTGCCAGCAGTTTAGAAGTGTGGGGCAGCCGAGGCGGGGAGCTGTTTTTT	CASSLEVWGSRGGELFF	TRBJ2-2	NA	NA	TRBV12-3/TRBV12-4
TGTGCCAGCAGCTTACAGGGGGCGGTTTACCAAGAGACCCAGTACTTC	CASSLQGAVYQETQYF	TRBJ2-5	TRBD1	many	TRBV11-2
TGCAGTGCTAGAGAATTTTCGGACAGGAATGAGCAGTTCTTC	CSAREFSDRNEQFF	TRBJ2-1	TRBD1	many	TRBV20-1
TGTGCCATCAAAGGACAGGCCCATAATTCACCCCTCCACTTT	CAIKGQAHNSPLHF	TRBJ1-6	TRBD1	many	TRBV12-3/TRBV12-4
TGCGCCAGCAGCCAAGTGACGCATAACACTGAAGCTTTCTTT	CASSQVTHNTEAFF	TRBJ1-1	NA	many	TRBV4-3
TGTGCCACCACACTCGGGGGGCGAGATCAGCCCCAGCATTTT	CATTLGGRDQPQHF	TRBJ1-5	NA	many	TRBV12-3/TRBV12-4
TGTGCCAGCAGCCCGTGGACAGCCGACACCGGGGAGCTGTTTTTT	CASSPWTADTGELFF	TRBJ2-2	NA	many	TRBV5-5
TGCGCCAGCAGCGCGACAGACCGTTTGGGGACTGAAGCTTTCTTT	CASSATDRLGTEAFF	TRBJ1-1	NA	many	TRBV5-1
TGTGCCAGCAGTCCGGGACAGACGAACACCGGGGAGCTGTTTTTT	CASSPGQTNTGELFF	TRBJ2-2	TRBD1	many	TRBV12-3/TRBV12-4
TGCGCCAGCAGCTTGGCGGCCGGGGATCAGCCCCAGCATTTT	CASSLAAGDQPQHF	TRBJ1-5	NA	many	TRBV5-1
TGCGCCAGCAGCTTGCACCCGGGACAGGCAGCTTTCTTT	CASSLHPGQAAFF	TRBJ1-1	TRBD1	many	TRBV5-1
TGTGCCAGCAGCTCCCGCCTAAGCTCCTACGAGCAGTACTTC	CASSSRLSSYEQYF	TRBJ2-7	NA	many	TRBV11-2
TGTGCCAGCGGGTACTCAGGGGCAGATACGCAGTATTTT	CASGYSGADTQYF	TRBJ2-3	NA	many	TRBV12-3/TRBV12-4
TGTGCCAGCAGCCAAGATAAGATAAAGGGCGTCCGTTCGCCGAACTATGGCTACACCTTC	CASSQDKIKGVRSPNYGYTF	TRBJ1-2	NA	many	TRBV4-2
TGTGCCTGGAGTGATGAAAACTTC	CAWSDENF	TRBJ2-1	NA	many	TRBV30
TGTGCCAGCGCCGGGGGGCGGGGGCCCTACGAGCAGTACTTC	CASAGGRGPYEQYF	TRBJ2-7	NA	many	TRBV7-2
TGTGCCACCAGCAGAGAGATGCCCTCTGGGGCCAACGTCCTGACTTTC	CATSREMPSGANVLTF	TRBJ2-6	NA	many	TRBV15
TGTGCCATCACTCCGGGACAGTCAACCTACGAGCAGTACTTC	CAITPGQSTYEQYF	TRBJ2-7	TRBD1	many	TRBV10-3
TGTGCCATCGGGGCCGGACAGGACAGGGCATTCCAAGAGACCCAGTACTTC	CAIGAGQDRAFQETQYF	TRBJ2-5	TRBD1	many	TRBV10-3
TGTGCCAGCCAACAGGGGGATATCCGGCCCCAGCATTTT	CASQQGDIRPQHF	TRBJ1-5	TRBD1	many	TRBV6-5
TGTGCCAGCAGCATCGCAGGACTCGGCGGGGAGCTGTTTTTT	CASSIAGLGGELFF	TRBJ2-2	NA	NA	TRBV7-8
TGTGCCAGCAGTTTCCAGACACTTGAAGCTTTCTTT	CASSFQTLEAFF	TRBJ1-1	NA	many	TRBV12-3/TRBV12-4
TGCAGCGTTGCTGAGACTAGCAGCTCCTACGAGCAGTACTTC	CSVAETSSSYEQYF	TRBJ2-7	TRBD2	few	TRBV29-1
TGTGCCAGCAGCTTCGCACGACAGTTGAACACTGAAGCTTTCTTT	CASSFARQLNTEAFF	TRBJ1-1	NA	many	TRBV7-2
TGCGCCAGCAGCCAGAAGGAGACCCAGTACTTC	CASSQKETQYF	TRBJ2-5	NA	many	TRBV10-2